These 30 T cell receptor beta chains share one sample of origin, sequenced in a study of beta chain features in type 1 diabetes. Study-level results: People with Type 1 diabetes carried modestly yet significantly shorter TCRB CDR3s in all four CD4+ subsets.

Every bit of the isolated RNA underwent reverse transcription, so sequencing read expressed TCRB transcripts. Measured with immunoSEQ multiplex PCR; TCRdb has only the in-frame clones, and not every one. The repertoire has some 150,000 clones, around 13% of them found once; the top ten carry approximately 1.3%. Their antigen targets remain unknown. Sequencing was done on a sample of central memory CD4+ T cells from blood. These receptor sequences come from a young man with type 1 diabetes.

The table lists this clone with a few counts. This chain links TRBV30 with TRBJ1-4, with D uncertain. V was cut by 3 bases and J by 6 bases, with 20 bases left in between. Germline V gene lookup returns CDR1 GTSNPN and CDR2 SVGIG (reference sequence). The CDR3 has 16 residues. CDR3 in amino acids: CAWRVQYGVWDEKLFF. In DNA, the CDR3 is TGTGCCTGGAGGGTACAGTATGGAGTGTGGGATGAAAAACTGTTTTTT.

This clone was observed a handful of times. The CDR3 here is CASSWGVGQGFHEQFF. The CDR3, as DNA: TGCGCCAGCAGCTGGGGCGTAGGACAGGGATTTCACGAGCAGTTCTTC. The chain joins TRBV5-1 to TRBJ2-1; 8 nucleotides agree with TRBD1. V lost 3 bases, J lost 10 bases, and 15 bases stayed unmatched. CDR3 length: 16 residues. Germline V lookup: CDR1 SGHRS, CDR2 YFSETQ. Based on the CDR3 plus reference TRBV5-1 and TRBJ2-1, the full variable domain is KAGVTQTPRYLIKTRGQQVTLSCSPISGHRSVSWYQQTPGQGLQFLFEYFSETQRNKGNFPGRFSGRQFSNSRSEMNVSTLELGDSALYLCASSWGVGQGFHEQFFGPGTRLTVL.

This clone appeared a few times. CDR3 bases: TGTGCCAGCAATCCGGGACAGAAGAATTATGGCTACACCTTC. Residues: CASNPGQKNYGYTF. V and J are TRBV6-5 and TRBJ1-2; 7 bases line up with TRBD1. V shed 7 bases and J 5 bases; nucleotides not matched to a gene: 10. Germline lookup yields CDR1 MNHEY and CDR2 SVGAGI. The length of the CDR3 is 14 residues.

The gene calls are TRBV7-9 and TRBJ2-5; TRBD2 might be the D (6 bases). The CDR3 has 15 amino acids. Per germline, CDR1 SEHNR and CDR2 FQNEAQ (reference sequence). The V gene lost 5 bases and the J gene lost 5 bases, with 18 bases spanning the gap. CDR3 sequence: CASSLDGGPAETQYF. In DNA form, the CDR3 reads TGTGCCAGCAGCCTGGACGGAGGGCCTGCGGAGACCCAGTACTTC.

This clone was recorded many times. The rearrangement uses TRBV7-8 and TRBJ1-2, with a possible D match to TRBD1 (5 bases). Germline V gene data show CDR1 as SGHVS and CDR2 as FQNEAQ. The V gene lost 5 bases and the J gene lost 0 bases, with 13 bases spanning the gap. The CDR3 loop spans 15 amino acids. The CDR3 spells CASSPGRIANYGYTF. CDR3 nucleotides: TGTGCCAGCAGCCCGGGACGGATAGCTAACTATGGCTACACCTTC.

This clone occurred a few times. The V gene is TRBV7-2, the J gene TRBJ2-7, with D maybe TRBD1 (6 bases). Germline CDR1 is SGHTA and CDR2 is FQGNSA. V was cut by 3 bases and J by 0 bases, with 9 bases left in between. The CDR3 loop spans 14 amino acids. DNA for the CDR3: TGTGCCAGCAGCTTGGACAGCTTCTCCTACGAGCAGTACTTC. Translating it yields CASSLDSFSYEQYF. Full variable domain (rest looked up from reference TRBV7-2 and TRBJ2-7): GAGVSQSPSNKVTEKGKDVELRCDPISGHTALYWYRQSLGQGLEFLIYFQGNSAPDKSGLPSDRFSAERTGGSVSTLTIQRTQQEDSAVYLCASSLDSFSYEQYFGPGTRLTVT.

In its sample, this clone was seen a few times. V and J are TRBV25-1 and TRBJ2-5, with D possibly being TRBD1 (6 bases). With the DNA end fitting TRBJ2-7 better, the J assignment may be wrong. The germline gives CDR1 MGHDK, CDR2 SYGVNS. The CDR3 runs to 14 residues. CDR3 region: CASSDSLTGYEQYF. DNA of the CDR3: TGTGCCAGCAGTGATTCGTTGACAGGCTACGAGCAGTACTTC.

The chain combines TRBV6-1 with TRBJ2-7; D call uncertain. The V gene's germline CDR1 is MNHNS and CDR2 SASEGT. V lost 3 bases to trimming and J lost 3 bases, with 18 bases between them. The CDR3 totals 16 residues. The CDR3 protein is CASSEPPTNNFYEQYF. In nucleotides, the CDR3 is TGTGCCAGCAGTGAGCCTCCCACGAACAACTTCTACGAGCAGTACTTC.

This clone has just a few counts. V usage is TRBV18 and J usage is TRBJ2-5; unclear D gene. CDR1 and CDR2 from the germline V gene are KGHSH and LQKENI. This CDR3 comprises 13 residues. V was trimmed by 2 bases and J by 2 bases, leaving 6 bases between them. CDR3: CASSPKEQETQYF. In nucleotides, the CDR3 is TGTGCCAGCTCACCAAAGGAACAAGAGACCCAGTACTTC.

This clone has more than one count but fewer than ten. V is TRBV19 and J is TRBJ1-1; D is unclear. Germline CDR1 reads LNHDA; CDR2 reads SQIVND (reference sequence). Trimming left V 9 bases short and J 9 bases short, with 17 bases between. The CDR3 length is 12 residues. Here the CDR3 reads CASHAGRTQAFF. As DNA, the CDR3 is TGTGCCAGCCACGCCGGAAGGACCCAAGCTTTCTTT.

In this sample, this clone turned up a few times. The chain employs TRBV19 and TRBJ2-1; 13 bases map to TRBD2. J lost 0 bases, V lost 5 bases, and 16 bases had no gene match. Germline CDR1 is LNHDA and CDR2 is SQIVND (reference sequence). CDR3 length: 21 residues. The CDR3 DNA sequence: TGTGCCAGTAGTTCCCCACCTAGACTAGCGGGGGGCGGGAGCTCCTACAATGAGCAGTTCTTC. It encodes CASSSPPRLAGGGSSYNEQFF.

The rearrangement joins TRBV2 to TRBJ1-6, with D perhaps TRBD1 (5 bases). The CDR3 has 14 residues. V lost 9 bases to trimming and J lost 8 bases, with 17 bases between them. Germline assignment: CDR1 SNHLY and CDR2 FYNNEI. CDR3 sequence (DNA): TGTGCCAGGGGGGAGGGCAGCTTCGATTCACCCCTCCACTTT. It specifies CARGEGSFDSPLHF. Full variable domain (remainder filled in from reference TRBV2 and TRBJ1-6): EPEVTQTPSHQVTQMGQEVILRCVPISNHLYFYWYRQILGQKVEFLVSFYNNEISEKSEIFDDQFSVERPDGSNFTLKIRSTKLEDSAMYFCARGEGSFDSPLHFGNGTRLTVT.

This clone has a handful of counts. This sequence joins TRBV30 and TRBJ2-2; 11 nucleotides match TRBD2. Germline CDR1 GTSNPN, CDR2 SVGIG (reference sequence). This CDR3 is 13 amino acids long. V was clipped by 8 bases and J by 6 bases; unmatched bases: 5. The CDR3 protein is CAQKTSGAGELFF. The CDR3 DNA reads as TGTGCCCAGAAGACTAGCGGGGCCGGGGAGCTGTTTTTT.

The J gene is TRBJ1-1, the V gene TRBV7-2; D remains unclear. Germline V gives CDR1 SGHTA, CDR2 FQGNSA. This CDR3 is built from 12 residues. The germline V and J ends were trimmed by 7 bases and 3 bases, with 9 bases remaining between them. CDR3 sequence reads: CASNPGYTEAFF. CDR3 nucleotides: TGTGCCAGCAATCCGGGGTACACTGAAGCTTTCTTT.

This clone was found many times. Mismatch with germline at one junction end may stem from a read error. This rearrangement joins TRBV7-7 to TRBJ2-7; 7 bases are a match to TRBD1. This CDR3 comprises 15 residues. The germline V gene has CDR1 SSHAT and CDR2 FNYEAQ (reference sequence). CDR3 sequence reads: CASSAGQEPYYEQYF. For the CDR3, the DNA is TGTGCTAGCAGCGCAGGACAGGAGCCCTACTACGAGCAGTACTTC.

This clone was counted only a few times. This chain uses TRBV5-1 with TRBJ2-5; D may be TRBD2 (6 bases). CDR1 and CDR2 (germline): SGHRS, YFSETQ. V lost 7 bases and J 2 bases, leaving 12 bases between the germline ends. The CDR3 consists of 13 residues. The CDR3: CASGLRGQETQYF. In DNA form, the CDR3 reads TGCGCCAGCGGACTGCGGGGACAAGAGACCCAGTACTTC.

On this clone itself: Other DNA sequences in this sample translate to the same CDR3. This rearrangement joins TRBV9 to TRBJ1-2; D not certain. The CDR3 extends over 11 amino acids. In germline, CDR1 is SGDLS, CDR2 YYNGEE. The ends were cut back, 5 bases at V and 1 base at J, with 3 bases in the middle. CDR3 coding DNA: TGTGCCAGCAGTGATAACTATGGCTACACCTTC. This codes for CASSDNYGYTF.

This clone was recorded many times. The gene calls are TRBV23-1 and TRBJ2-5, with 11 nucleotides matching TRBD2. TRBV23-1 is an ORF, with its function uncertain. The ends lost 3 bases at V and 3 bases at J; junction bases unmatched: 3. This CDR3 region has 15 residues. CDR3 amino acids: CASSQTGLAEETQYF. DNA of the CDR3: TGCGCCAGCAGTCAGACGGGACTAGCGGAAGAGACCCAGTACTTC.

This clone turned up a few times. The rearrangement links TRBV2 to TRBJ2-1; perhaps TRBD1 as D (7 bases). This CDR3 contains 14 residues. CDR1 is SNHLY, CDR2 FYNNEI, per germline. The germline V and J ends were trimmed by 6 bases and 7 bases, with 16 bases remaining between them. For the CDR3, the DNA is TGTGCCAGCAGCCTAGGGGGCGGGATTAATGAGCAGTTCTTC. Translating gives CASSLGGGINEQFF.

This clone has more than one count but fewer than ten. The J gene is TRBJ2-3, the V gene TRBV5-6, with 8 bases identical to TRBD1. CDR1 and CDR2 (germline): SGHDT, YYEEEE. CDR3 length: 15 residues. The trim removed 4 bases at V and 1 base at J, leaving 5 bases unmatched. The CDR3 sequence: CASSADRDGTDTQYF. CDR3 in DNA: TGTGCCAGCAGCGCGGACAGGGATGGCACAGATACGCAGTATTTT.

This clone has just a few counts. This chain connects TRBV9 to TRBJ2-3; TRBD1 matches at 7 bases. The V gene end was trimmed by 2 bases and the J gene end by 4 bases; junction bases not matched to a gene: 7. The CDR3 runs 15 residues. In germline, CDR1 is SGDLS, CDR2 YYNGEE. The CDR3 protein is CASSVNRGLPDTQYF. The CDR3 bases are TGTGCCAGCAGCGTGAATAGGGGGCTCCCAGATACGCAGTATTTT.

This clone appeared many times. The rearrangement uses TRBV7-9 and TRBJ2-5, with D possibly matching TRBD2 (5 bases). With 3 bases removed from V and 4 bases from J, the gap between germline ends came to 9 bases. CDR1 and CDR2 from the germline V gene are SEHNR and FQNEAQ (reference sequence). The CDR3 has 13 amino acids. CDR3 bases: TGTGCCAGCAGCTTCCTACGGGGAGAGACCCAGTACTTC. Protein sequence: CASSFLRGETQYF. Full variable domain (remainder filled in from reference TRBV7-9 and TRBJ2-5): DTGVSQNPRHKITKRGQNVTFRCDPISEHNRLYWYRQTLGQGPEFLTYFQNEAQLEKSRLLSDRFSAERPKGSFSTLEIQRTEQGDSAMYLCASSFLRGETQYFGPGTRLLVL.

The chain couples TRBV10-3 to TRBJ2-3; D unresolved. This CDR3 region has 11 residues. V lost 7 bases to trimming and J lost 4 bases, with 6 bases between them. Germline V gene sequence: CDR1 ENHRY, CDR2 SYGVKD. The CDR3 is CAINDADTQYF. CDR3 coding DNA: TGTGCCATCAATGACGCAGATACGCAGTATTTT.

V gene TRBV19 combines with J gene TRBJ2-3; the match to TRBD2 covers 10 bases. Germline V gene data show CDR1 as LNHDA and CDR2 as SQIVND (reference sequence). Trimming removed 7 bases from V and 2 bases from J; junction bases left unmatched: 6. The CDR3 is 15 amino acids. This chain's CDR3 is CASMPGLADTDTQYF. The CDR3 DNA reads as TGTGCCAGTATGCCAGGACTAGCGGACACAGATACGCAGTATTTT. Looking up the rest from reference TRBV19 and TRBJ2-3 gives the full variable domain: DGGITQSPKYLFRKEGQNVTLSCEQNLNHDAMYWYRQDPGQGLRLIYYSQIVNDFQKGDIAEGYSVSREKKESFPLTVTSAQKNPTAFYLCASMPGLADTDTQYFGPGTRLTVL.

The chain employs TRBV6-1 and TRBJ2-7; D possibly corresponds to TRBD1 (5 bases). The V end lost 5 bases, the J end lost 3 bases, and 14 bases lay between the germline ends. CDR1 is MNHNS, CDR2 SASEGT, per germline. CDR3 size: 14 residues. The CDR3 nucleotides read TGTGCCAGCAGTTTAGGGGTGGCTATCTACGAGCAGTACTTC. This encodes CASSLGVAIYEQYF.

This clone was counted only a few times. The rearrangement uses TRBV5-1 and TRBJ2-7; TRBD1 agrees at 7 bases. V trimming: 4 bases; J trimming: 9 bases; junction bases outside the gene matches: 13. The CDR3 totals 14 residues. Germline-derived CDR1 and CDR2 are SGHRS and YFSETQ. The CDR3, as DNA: TGCGCCAGCAGCCACCGGGACAGTCCTTCGGGGCAGTACTTC. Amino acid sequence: CASSHRDSPSGQYF. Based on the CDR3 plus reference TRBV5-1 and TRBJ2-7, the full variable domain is KAGVTQTPRYLIKTRGQQVTLSCSPISGHRSVSWYQQTPGQGLQFLFEYFSETQRNKGNFPGRFSGRQFSNSRSEMNVSTLELGDSALYLCASSHRDSPSGQYFGPGTRLTVT.

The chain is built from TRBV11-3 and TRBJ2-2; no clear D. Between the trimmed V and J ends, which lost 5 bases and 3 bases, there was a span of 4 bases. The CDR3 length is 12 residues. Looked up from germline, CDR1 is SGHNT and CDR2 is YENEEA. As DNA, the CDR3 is TGTGCCAGCAGCGCGGACACCGGGGAGCTGTTTTTT. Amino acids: CASSADTGELFF.

In DNA form, the CDR3 reads TGTGCCTGGATTGGATGGGGGACATCCTACAATGAGCAGTTCTTC. This codes for CAWIGWGTSYNEQFF. The gene calls are TRBV30 and TRBJ2-1; D possibly corresponds to TRBD1 (6 bases). CDR1 and CDR2 from the germline V gene are GTSNPN and SVGIG (reference sequence). V gave up 4 bases and J gave up 1 base, with 14 bases separating them. The CDR3 contains 15 residues.

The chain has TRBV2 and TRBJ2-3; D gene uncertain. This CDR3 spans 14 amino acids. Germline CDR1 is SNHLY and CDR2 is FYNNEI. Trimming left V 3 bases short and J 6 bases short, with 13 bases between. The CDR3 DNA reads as TGTGCCAGCAGTGATGGACGACCTCCGGATACGCAGTATTTT. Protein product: CASSDGRPPDTQYF.

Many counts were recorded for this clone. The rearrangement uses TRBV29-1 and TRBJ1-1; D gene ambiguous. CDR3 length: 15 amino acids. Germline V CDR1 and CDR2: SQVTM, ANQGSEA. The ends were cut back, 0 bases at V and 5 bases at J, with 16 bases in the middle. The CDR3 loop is CSVEDFKGGGTEAFF. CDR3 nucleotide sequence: TGCAGCGTTGAAGATTTTAAAGGTGGAGGGACTGAAGCTTTCTTT.